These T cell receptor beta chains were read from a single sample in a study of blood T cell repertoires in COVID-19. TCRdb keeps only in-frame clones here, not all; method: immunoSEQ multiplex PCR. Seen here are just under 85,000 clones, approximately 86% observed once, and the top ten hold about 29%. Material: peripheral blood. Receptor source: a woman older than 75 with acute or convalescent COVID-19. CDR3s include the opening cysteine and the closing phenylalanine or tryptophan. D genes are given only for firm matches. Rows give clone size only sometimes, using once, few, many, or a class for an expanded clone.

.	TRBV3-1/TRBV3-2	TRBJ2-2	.	TGTGCCAGCAGCCAGGGGGCGCGAACCGGGGAGCTGTTTTTT	CASSQGARTGELFF
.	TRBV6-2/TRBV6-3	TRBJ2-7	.	TGTGCCAGCAGTTACAAAGGGGGTTACGAGCAGTACTTC	CASSYKGGYEQYF
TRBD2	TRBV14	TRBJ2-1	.	TGTGCCAGCAGCCCGACTAGCGGCGACAATGAGCAGTTCTTC	CASSPTSGDNEQFF
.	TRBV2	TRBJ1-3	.	TGTGCCAGCAGTGACGAGGTCTTCTCTGGAAACACCATATATTTT	CASSDEVFSGNTIYF
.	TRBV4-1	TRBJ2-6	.	TGCGCCAGCAGCCAACCTTTCAGGGGCTCTGGGGCCAACGTCCTGACTTTC	CASSQPFRGSGANVLTF
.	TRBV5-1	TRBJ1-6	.	TGCGCCAGCAGCTACGGGGACACCAATTCACCCCTCCACTTT	CASSYGDTNSPLHF
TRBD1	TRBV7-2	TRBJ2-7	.	TGTGCCAGCAGCTTAGGGACAGGGATGACCTACGAGCAGTACTTC	CASSLGTGMTYEQYF
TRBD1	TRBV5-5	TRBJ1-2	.	TGTGCCAGCAGCCTAACAGGGGAGGAGGGCTACACCTTC	CASSLTGEEGYTF
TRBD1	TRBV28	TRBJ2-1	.	TGTGCCAGCAGTCTGACAGGGGGCAGGTACAATGAGCAGTTCTTC	CASSLTGGRYNEQFF
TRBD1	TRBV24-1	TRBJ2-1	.	TGTGCCACCAGTGCTACCGGGACAGGAAATTTACACAATGAGCAGTTCTTC	CATSATGTGNLHNEQFF
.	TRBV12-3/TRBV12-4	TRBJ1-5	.	TGTGCCAGCAGTTTCGCCAGGGTTCAGCCCCAGCATTTT	CASSFARVQPQHF
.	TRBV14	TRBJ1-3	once	TGTGCCAGCGGGGCGGCCGGAAACACCATATATTTT	CASGAAGNTIYF
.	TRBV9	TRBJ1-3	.	TGTGCCAGCAGCGTAGCCCCTGTAGAGAGGAGGGATTGGGGAAACACCATATATTTT	CASSVAPVERRDWGNTIYF
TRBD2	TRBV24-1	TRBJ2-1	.	TGTGCCACCAGTCCTGGGACTAGCGGGAGGTCGGGCAATGAGCAGTTCTTC	CATSPGTSGRSGNEQFF
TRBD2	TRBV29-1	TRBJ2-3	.	TGCAGCCCTAGGGTAGCGGGAGGGGCAGGAGATACGCAGTATTTT	CSPRVAGGAGDTQYF
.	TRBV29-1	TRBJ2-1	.	TGCAGCGTTGAACGTCAGGGCGGTGGAGCATCCTACAATGAGCAGTTCTTC	CSVERQGGGASYNEQFF
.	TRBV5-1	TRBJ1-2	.	TGCGCCAGCAGCTTGGGACAGTTCTATGGCTACACCTTC	CASSLGQFYGYTF
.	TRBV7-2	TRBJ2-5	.	TGTGCCAGCAGCTTGGCGGGGGCCCGAGGGCAAGAGACCCAGTACTTC	CASSLAGARGQETQYF
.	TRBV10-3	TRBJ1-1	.	TGTGCCTCCGGGGGAGGGGCCGGTTCTGAAGCTTTCTTT	CASGGGAGSEAFF
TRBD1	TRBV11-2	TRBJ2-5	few	TGTGCCAGCAGCTTATCGGGACAGCCCCAAGAGACCCAGTACTTC	CASSLSGQPQETQYF
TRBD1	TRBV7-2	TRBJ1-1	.	TGTGCCAGCAGCTTTTCCCGGACAGGGAGAGGCACTGAAGCTTTCTTT	CASSFSRTGRGTEAFF
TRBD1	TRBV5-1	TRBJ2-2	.	TGCGCCAGCAGCTTGGGGACAGGGTCTTTCACCGGGGAGCTGTTTTTT	CASSLGTGSFTGELFF
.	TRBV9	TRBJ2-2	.	TGTGCCAGCAGCGCCGGCTTCGGGCGGGACTTTGGGGAGCTGTTTTTT	CASSAGFGRDFGELFF
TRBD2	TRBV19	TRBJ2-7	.	TGTGCCAGTAGTGGGCAGGGAGGGGAGCAGTACTTC	CASSGQGGEQYF
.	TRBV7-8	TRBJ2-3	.	TGTGCCAGCAGCCCATGGGTCGGGAGAGGTCGAGGTGGCACAGATACGCAGTATTTT	CASSPWVGRGRGGTDTQYF
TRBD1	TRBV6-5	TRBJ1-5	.	TGTGCCAGCACCTTCGGACAGGCGGAGGGTCAGCCCCAGCATTTT	CASTFGQAEGQPQHF
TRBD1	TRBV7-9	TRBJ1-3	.	TGTGCCAGCAGCTTACCGGGACAGGGCGTTGGAAACACCATATATTTT	CASSLPGQGVGNTIYF